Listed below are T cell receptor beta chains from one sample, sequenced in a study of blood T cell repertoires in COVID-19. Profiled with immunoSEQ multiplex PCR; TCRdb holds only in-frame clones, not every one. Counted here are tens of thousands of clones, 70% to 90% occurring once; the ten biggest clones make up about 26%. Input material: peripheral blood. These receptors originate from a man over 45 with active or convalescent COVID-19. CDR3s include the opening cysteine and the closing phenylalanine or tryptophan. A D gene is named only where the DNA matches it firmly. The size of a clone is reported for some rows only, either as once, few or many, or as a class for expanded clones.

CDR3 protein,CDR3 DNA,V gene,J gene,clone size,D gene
CASSQTSGSIIGELFF,TGTGCCAGCAGTCAGACTAGCGGGAGTATAATAGGGGAGCTGTTTTTT,TRBV28,TRBJ2-2,.,TRBD2
CASSMEGKGTYEQYF,TGTGCCAGTAGCATGGAGGGGAAAGGCACCTACGAGCAGTACTTC,TRBV19,TRBJ2-7,.,.
CATSATGGFPYEQYF,TGTGCCACCAGTGCTACAGGGGGCTTCCCCTACGAGCAGTACTTC,TRBV24-1,TRBJ2-7,once,TRBD1
CAWSVPGRGETQYF,TGTGCCTGGAGTGTACCGGGGAGAGGGGAGACCCAGTACTTC,TRBV30,TRBJ2-5,once,.
CSASVLAGVETQYF,TGCAGTGCTAGTGTCCTAGCGGGAGTAGAGACCCAGTACTTC,TRBV20-1,TRBJ2-5,.,TRBD2
CASSVVPLPTDEQYF,TGTGCCAGCAGCGTAGTTCCGCTCCCAACAGACGAGCAGTACTTC,TRBV9,TRBJ2-7,.,.
CASSLSRGNEAFF,TGTGCCAGCAGCTTAAGCAGGGGTAATGAAGCTTTCTTT,TRBV7-2,TRBJ1-1,.,.
CATSFSGGYEQYF,TGTGCCACCAGCTTCTCTGGCGGCTACGAGCAGTACTTC,TRBV15,TRBJ2-7,.,.
CASSFLAGGFNEQFF,TGTGCCAGCAGCTTCCTAGCGGGAGGTTTCAATGAGCAGTTCTTC,TRBV7-6,TRBJ2-1,.,TRBD2
CATSGQGANGQPQHF,TGTGCCACCTCGGGACAGGGGGCGAACGGTCAGCCCCAGCATTTT,TRBV6-5,TRBJ1-5,.,TRBD1
CASSQAQGTNYGYTF,TGCGCCAGCAGCCAGGCGCAGGGAACTAACTATGGCTACACCTTC,TRBV23-1,TRBJ1-2,.,.
CASRTGGGSYNEQFF,TGTGCCAGTAGGACAGGAGGAGGCTCCTACAATGAGCAGTTCTTC,TRBV28,TRBJ2-1,.,TRBD1
CASSPQGDYGYTF,TGTGCCAGCAGCCCCCAGGGGGACTATGGCTACACCTTC,TRBV5-5,TRBJ1-2,.,TRBD1
CASSPTGLAEGETQYF,TGCGCCAGCAGCCCGACGGGACTAGCGGAGGGAGAGACCCAGTACTTC,TRBV5-1,TRBJ2-5,.,TRBD2
CASSIVPSAGRTGELFF,TGTGCCAGTAGTATAGTACCTTCAGCGGGGAGAACCGGGGAGCTGTTTTTT,TRBV19,TRBJ2-2,.,TRBD2
CASSPGVNYGYTF,TGTGCCAGCAGTCCCGGAGTAAACTATGGCTACACCTTC,TRBV12-3/TRBV12-4,TRBJ1-2,.,.
CATSPPGQGSEKLFF,TGTGCCACCAGCCCCCCGGGACAGGGGAGTGAAAAACTGTTTTTT,TRBV15,TRBJ1-4,.,TRBD1
CASGQAGQETQYF,TGTGCCAGCGGTCAGGCAGGCCAAGAGACCCAGTACTTC,TRBV3-1/TRBV3-2,TRBJ2-5,.,.
CASSLRVGGANVLTF,TGCGCCAGCAGCCTCAGGGTTGGCGGGGCCAACGTCCTGACTTTC,TRBV5-1,TRBJ2-6,.,.
CAWRNRASGNTIYF,TGTGCCTGGAGGAACAGGGCCTCTGGAAACACCATATATTTT,TRBV30,TRBJ1-3,.,.
CASSPGTPYEQYF,TGTGCCAGCAGCCCCGGGACACCCTACGAGCAGTACTTC,TRBV6-2/TRBV6-3,TRBJ2-7,.,.
CASSPNGGTGYTF,TGTGCCAGCAGCCCCAATGGGGGCACTGGCTACACCTTC,TRBV12-3/TRBV12-4,TRBJ1-2,.,.
CASSYSTEGPQHF,TGTGCCAGCAGTTACTCGACGGAGGGACCCCAGCATTTT,TRBV6-5,TRBJ1-5,few,.
CASNEGTGGQTQYF,TGTGCCAGCAACGAGGGGACAGGGGGTCAGACCCAGTACTTC,TRBV2,TRBJ2-5,once,TRBD1
CASSTNRQLNTEAFF,TGTGCCAGCAGCACCAATAGACAGTTGAACACTGAAGCTTTCTTT,TRBV4-2,TRBJ1-1,.,.
CASSEDRSSKQYF,TGTGCCAGCAGTGAGGACAGGAGTAGCAAGCAGTACTTC,TRBV6-1,TRBJ2-7,.,TRBD1
CASSYRLTRGIDSYEQYF,TGTGCCAGCAGTTATAGGTTAACACGGGGAATCGATTCCTACGAGCAGTACTTC,TRBV28,TRBJ2-7,.,.
CASSLSQGLGNTIYF,TGTGCCAGCAGTTTATCCCAGGGGCTGGGAAACACCATATATTTT,TRBV27,TRBJ1-3,.,.
CASSYPGTGVGKQFF,TGTGCCAGCAGTTACCCTGGGACAGGGGTTGGTAAGCAGTTCTTC,TRBV28,TRBJ2-1,once,TRBD1
CASSSIGEQYF,TGCGCCAGCAGCTCGATCGGCGAGCAGTACTTC,TRBV5-1,TRBJ2-7,.,.
CASSPPLTGLNTEAFF,TGTGCCAGCAGCCCCCCCTTGACAGGGCTCAACACTGAAGCTTTCTTT,TRBV14,TRBJ1-1,.,TRBD1
CASRQGGRNTEAFF,TGTGCCAGCAGACAGGGGGGTAGAAACACTGAAGCTTTCTTT,TRBV6-5,TRBJ1-1,.,TRBD1
CATSDQQGLPSRTQYF,TGTGCCACCAGTGATCAACAGGGTTTACCCTCTCGGACCCAGTACTTC,TRBV24-1,TRBJ2-5,.,.
CASSYLTGDSNQPQHF,TGTGCCAGCAGTTACCTAACAGGGGACAGCAATCAGCCCCAGCATTTT,TRBV6-6,TRBJ1-5,.,TRBD1
CASTGDRAIYGYTF,TGTGCCAGCACTGGGGACAGGGCTATCTATGGCTACACCTTC,TRBV2,TRBJ1-2,.,TRBD1
CASSPSGTSVDTQYF,TGTGCCAGCAGCCCCTCCGGGACTAGCGTAGATACGCAGTATTTT,TRBV3-1/TRBV3-2,TRBJ2-3,.,TRBD2
CASSGGQGAGLGNQPQHF,TGTGCCAGTAGTGGAGGACAGGGGGCAGGGTTAGGCAATCAGCCCCAGCATTTT,TRBV19,TRBJ1-5,.,TRBD1
CASSIESLYGYTF,TGTGCCAGCAGTATAGAGTCTCTCTATGGCTACACCTTC,TRBV7-9,TRBJ1-2,.,.
CASSLRGSYEQYF,TGTGCCAGCAGCTTGAGGGGTTCCTACGAGCAGTACTTC,TRBV5-4,TRBJ2-7,.,.
CAWRAGQGSEQYF,TGTGCCTGGAGGGCCGGACAGGGAAGCGAGCAGTACTTC,TRBV30,TRBJ2-7,.,TRBD1
CASSYSFPPYGYTF,TGTGCCAGCAGTTACTCGTTTCCTCCTTATGGCTACACCTTC,TRBV6-2/TRBV6-3,TRBJ1-2,once,.
CASSYSTGGVYEQYF,TGTGCCAGCAGTTACTCGACAGGGGGGGTGTACGAGCAGTACTTC,TRBV6-5,TRBJ2-7,once,TRBD1
CSASIPGNQPQHF,TGCAGTGCTAGTATCCCAGGCAATCAGCCCCAGCATTTT,TRBV20-1,TRBJ1-5,.,.
CASSQAGLGNYGYTF,TGCGCCAGCAGCCAGGCAGGGCTTGGGAACTATGGCTACACCTTC,TRBV4-3,TRBJ1-2,.,.
CASSRTGVGTQYF,TGTGCCAGCAGTCGGACTGGGGTCGGGACCCAGTACTTC,TRBV6-2/TRBV6-3,TRBJ2-5,.,.
CASSLGLGYTEAFF,TGTGCCAGCAGCTTAGGGTTGGGCTACACTGAAGCTTTCTTT,TRBV7-2,TRBJ1-1,.,.
CASSKGGTDTQYF,TGCGCCAGCAGCAAGGGAGGCACAGATACGCAGTATTTT,TRBV10-1,TRBJ2-3,.,.
CASSRLDRFDLYGYTF,TGTGCCAGCAGCCGATTGGACAGGTTTGATCTCTATGGCTACACCTTC,TRBV14,TRBJ1-2,.,TRBD1
CASSLGPGTNQPQHF,TGTGCCAGCAGCTTGGGCCCGGGAACAAACCAGCCCCAGCATTTT,TRBV7-2,TRBJ1-5,many,.
CASSESTSGTKQFF,TGCGCCAGCAGTGAGTCGACTAGCGGGACGAAGCAGTTCTTC,TRBV10-1,TRBJ2-1,.,TRBD2
CASTKQLSSGETQYF,TGTGCCAGCACGAAACAGCTGTCTTCTGGAGAGACCCAGTACTTC,TRBV2,TRBJ2-5,.,.
CASSVGTAYNEQFF,TGTGCCAGCAGCGTAGGGACAGCCTACAATGAGCAGTTCTTC,TRBV7-9,TRBJ2-1,.,TRBD1
CASSSTGGGEQFF,TGCGCCAGCAGCTCAACAGGGGGCGGTGAGCAGTTCTTC,TRBV5-1,TRBJ2-1,.,TRBD1
CAISEFQRGGSQGETQYF,TGTGCCATCAGTGAGTTCCAGCGGGGGGGCTCACAAGGGGAGACCCAGTACTTC,TRBV10-3,TRBJ2-5,.,TRBD2
CASSKGLANTGELFF,TGTGCCAGCAGCAAGGGACTAGCGAACACCGGGGAGCTGTTTTTT,TRBV21-1,TRBJ2-2,.,.